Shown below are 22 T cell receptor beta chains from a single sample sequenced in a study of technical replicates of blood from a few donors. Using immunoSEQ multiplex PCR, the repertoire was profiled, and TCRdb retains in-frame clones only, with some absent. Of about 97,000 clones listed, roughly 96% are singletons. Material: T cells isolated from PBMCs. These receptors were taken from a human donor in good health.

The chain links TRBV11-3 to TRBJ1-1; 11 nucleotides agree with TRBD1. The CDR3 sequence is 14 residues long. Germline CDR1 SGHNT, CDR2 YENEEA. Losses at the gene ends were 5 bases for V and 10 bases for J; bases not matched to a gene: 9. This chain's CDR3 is CASSPRTGGELAFF. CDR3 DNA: TGTGCCAGCAGCCCCAGGACAGGGGGCGAATTAGCTTTCTTT.

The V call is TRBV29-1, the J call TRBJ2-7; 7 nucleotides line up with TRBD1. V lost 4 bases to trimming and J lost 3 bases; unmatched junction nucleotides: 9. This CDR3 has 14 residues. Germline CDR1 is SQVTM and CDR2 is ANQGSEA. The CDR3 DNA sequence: TGCAGCGTTGCCGAGACAGGGTCTGACTACGAGCAGTACTTC. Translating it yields CSVAETGSDYEQYF.

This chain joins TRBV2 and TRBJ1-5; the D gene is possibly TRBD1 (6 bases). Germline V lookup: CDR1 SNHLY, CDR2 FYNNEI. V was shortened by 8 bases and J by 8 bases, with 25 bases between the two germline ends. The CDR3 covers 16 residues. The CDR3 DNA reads TGTGCCAGCGTACGGGACAAGACACTCTTAGGGGAGCCCCAGCATTTT. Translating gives CASVRDKTLLGEPQHF.

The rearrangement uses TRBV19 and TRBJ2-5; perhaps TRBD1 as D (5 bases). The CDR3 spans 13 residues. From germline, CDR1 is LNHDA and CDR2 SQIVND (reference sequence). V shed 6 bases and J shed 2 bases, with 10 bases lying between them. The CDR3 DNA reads TGTGCCAGTAGGCCCGCAGGGCAAGAGACCCAGTACTTC. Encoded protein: CASRPAGQETQYF.

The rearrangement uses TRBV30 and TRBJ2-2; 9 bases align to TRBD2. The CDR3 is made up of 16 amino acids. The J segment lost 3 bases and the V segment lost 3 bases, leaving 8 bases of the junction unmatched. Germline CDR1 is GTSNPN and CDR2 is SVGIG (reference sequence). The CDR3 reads CAWRGSGSSYTGELFF. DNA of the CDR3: TGTGCCTGGAGAGGTAGCGGGAGTTCTTACACCGGGGAGCTGTTTTTT.

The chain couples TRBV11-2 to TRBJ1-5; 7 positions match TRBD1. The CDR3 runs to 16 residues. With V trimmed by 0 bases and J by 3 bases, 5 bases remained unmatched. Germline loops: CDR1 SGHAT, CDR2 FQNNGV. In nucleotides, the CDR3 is TGTGCCAGCAGCTTAGACGCAGGGGGATACAATCAGCCCCAGCATTTT. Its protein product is CASSLDAGGYNQPQHF.

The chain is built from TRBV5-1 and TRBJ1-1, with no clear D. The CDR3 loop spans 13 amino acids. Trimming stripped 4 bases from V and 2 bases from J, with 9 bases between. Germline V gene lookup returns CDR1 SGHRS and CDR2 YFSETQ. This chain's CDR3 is CASSRDVNTEAFF. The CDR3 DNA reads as TGCGCCAGCAGCCGGGATGTAAACACTGAAGCTTTCTTT.

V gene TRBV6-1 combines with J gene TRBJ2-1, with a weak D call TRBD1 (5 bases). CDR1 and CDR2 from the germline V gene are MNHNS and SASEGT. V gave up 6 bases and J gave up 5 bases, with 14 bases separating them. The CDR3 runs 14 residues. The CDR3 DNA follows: TGTGCCAGCAGACAGACAGTAAACCACAATGAGCAGTTCTTC. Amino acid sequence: CASRQTVNHNEQFF.

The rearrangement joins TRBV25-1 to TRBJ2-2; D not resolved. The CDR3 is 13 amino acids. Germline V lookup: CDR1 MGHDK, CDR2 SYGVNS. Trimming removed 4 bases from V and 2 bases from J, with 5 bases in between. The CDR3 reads CASSGTNTGELFF. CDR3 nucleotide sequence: TGTGCCAGCAGTGGAACTAACACCGGGGAGCTGTTTTTT.

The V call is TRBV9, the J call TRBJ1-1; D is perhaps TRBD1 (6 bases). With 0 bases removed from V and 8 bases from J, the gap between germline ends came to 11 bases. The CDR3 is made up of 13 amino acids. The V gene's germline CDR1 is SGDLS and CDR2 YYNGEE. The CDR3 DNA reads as TGTGCCAGCAGCGTAGAGGGGGGGATAGAAGCTTTCTTT. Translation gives CASSVEGGIEAFF.

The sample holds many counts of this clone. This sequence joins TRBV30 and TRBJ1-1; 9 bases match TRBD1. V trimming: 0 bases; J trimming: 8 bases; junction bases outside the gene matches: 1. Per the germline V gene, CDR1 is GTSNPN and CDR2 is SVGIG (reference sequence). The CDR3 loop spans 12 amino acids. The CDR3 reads CAWSVQGAEAFF. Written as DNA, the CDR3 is TGTGCCTGGAGTGTACAGGGGGCGGAAGCTTTCTTT. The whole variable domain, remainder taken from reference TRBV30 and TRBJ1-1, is SQTIHQWPATLVQPVGSPLSLECTVEGTSNPNLYWYRQAAGRGLQLLFYSVGIGQISSEVPQNLSASRPQDRQFILSSKKLLLSDSGFYLCAWSVQGAEAFFGQGTRLTVV.

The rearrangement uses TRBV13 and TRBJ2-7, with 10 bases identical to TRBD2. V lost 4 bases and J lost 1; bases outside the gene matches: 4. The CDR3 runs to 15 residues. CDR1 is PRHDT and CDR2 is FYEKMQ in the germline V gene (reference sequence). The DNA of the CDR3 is TGTGCCAGCAGCTCAATAGCGGGAGGTTCCTACGAGCAGTACTTC. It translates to CASSSIAGGSYEQYF.

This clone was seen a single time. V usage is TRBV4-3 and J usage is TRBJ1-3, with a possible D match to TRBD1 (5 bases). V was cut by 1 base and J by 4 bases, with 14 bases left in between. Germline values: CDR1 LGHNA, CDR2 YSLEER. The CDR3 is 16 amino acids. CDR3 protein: CASSQAHLGGGNTIYF. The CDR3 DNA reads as TGCGCCAGCAGCCAAGCCCACTTGGGGGGAGGAAACACCATATATTTT.

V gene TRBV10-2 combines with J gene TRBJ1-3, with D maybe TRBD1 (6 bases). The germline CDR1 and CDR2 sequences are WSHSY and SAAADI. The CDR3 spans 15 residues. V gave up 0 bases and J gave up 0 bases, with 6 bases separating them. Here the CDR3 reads CASSESTGSGNTIYF. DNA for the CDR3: TGCGCCAGCAGTGAGTCGACAGGCTCTGGAAACACCATATATTTT.

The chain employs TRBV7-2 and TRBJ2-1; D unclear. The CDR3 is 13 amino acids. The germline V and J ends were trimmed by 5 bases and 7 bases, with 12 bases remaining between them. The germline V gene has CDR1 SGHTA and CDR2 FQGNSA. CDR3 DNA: TGTGCCAGCAGCCCCTATCGTGATAATGAGCAGTTCTTC. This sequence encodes CASSPYRDNEQFF. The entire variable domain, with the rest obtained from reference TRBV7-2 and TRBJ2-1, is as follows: GAGVSQSPSNKVTEKGKDVELRCDPISGHTALYWYRQSLGQGLEFLIYFQGNSAPDKSGLPSDRFSAERTGGSVSTLTIQRTQQEDSAVYLCASSPYRDNEQFFGPGTRLTVL.

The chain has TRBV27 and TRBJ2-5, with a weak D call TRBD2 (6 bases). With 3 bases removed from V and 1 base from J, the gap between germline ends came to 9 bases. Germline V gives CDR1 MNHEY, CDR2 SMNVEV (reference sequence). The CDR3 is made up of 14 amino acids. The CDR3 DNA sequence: TGTGCCAGCAGTTTTATCGGGAGCCAAGAGACCCAGTACTTC. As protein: CASSFIGSQETQYF.

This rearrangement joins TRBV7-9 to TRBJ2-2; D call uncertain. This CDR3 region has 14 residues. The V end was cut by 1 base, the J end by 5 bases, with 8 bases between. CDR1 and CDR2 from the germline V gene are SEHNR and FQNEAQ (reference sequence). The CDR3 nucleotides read TGTGCCAGCAGCTTAGACAAGAGGACCGGGGAGCTGTTTTTT. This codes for CASSLDKRTGELFF.

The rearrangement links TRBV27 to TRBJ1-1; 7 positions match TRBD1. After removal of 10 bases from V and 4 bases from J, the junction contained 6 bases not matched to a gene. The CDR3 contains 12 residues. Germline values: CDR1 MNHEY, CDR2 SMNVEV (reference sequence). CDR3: CATFDRATEAFF. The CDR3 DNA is TGTGCCACCTTCGACAGGGCCACTGAAGCTTTCTTT.

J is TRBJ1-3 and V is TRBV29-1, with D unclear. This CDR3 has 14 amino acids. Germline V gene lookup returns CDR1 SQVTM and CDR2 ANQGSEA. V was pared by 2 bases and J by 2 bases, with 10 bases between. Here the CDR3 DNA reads TGCAGCGTTGAATATATCGGGGCTGGAAACACCATATATTTT. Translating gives CSVEYIGAGNTIYF.

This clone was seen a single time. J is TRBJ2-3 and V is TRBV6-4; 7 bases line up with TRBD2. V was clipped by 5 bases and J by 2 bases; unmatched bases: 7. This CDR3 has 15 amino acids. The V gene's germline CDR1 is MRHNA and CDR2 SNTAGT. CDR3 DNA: TGTGCCAGCAGTCTTCTAGCGGTTCCCACAGATACGCAGTATTTT. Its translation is CASSLLAVPTDTQYF.

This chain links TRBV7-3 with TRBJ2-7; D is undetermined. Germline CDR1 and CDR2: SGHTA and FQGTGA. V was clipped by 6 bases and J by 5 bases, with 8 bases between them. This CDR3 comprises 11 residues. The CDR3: CASRSFDEQYF. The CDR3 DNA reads TGTGCCAGCAGGTCCTTTGACGAGCAGTACTTC.

CDR3 coding DNA: TGTGCCAGCAGCATGCCTAGCGGGAGAAGGTATGAGCAGTTCTTC. Translated: CASSMPSGRRYEQFF. The rearrangement uses TRBV11-2 and TRBJ2-1; 10 bases align to TRBD2. CDR1 is SGHAT and CDR2 is FQNNGV in the germline V gene. V shed 5 bases, J shed 8 bases, and the junction held 9 bases outside the gene matches. CDR3 length: 15 amino acids.